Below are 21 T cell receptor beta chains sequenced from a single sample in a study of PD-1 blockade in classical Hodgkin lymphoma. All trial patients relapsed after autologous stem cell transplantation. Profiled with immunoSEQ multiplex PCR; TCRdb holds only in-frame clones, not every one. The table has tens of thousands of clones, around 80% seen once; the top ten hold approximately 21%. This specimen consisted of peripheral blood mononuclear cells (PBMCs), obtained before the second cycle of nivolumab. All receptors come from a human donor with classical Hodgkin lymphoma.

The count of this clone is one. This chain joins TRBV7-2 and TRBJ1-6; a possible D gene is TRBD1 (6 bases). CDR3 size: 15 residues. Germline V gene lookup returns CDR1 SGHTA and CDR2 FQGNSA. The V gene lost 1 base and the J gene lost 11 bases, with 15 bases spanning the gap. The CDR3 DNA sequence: TGTGCCAGCAGCTTAGGTCGGGGGGCTGGGGCACCCCTCCACTTT. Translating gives CASSLGRGAGAPLHF.

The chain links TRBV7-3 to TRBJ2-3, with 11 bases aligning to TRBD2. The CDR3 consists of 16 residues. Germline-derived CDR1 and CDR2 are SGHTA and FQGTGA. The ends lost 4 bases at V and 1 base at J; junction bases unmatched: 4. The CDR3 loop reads CASSSGTSGRTDTQYF. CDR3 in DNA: TGTGCCAGCAGCTCCGGGACTAGCGGTCGCACAGATACGCAGTATTTT.

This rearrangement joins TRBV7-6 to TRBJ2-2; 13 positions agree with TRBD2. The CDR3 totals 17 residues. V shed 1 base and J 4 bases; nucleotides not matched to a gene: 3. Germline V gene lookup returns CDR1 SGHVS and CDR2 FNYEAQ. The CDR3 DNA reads TGTGCCAGCAGCTTAGAACTAGCGGGGGGGATCACCGGGGAGCTGTTTTTT. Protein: CASSLELAGGITGELFF. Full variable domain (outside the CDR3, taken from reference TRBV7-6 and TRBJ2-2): GAGVSQSPRYKVTKRGQDVALRCDPISGHVSLYWYRQALGQGPEFLTYFNYEAQQDKSGLPNDRFSAERPEGSISTLTIQRTEQRDSAMYRCASSLELAGGITGELFFGEGSRLTVL.

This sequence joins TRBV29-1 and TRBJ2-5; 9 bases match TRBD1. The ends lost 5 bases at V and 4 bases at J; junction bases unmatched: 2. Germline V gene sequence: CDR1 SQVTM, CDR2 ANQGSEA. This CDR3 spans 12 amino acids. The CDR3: CSVRQGVETQYF. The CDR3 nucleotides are TGCAGCGTTCGACAGGGGGTAGAGACCCAGTACTTC. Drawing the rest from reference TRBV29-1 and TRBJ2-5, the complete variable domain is SAVISQKPSRDICQRGTSLTIQCQVDSQVTMMFWYRQQPGQSLTLIATANQGSEATYESGFVIDKFPISRPNLTFSTLTVSNMSPEDSSIYLCSVRQGVETQYFGPGTRLLVL.

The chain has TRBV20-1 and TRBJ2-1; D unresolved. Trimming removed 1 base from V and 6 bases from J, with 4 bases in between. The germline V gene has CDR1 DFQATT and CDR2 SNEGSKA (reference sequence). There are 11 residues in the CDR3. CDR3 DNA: TGCAGTGCTAGAGGACTCAATGAGCAGTTCTTC. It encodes CSARGLNEQFF.

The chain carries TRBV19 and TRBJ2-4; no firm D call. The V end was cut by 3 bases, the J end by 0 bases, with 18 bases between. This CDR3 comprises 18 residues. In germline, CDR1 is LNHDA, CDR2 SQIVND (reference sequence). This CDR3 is CASSILGSATLAKNIQYF. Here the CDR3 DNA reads TGTGCCAGTAGTATTCTAGGTTCGGCAACTCTAGCCAAAAACATTCAGTACTTC.

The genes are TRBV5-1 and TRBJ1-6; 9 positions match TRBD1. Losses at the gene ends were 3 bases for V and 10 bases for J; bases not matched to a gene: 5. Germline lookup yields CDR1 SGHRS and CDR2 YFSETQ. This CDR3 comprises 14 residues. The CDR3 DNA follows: TGCGCCAGCAGCTGGATCGGACAGGGGTCACCCCTCCACTTT. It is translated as CASSWIGQGSPLHF.

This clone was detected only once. DNA for the CDR3: TGCAGCGTGGGGGAAAACAGGGACGCCTACAATGAGCAGTTCTTC. Its protein product is CSVGENRDAYNEQFF. This chain connects TRBV29-1 to TRBJ2-1, with D perhaps matching TRBD1 (6 bases). The germline gives CDR1 SQVTM, CDR2 ANQGSEA. The CDR3 runs to 15 residues. Trimming shortened V by 6 bases and J by 2 bases, and 17 bases separated the two germline ends.

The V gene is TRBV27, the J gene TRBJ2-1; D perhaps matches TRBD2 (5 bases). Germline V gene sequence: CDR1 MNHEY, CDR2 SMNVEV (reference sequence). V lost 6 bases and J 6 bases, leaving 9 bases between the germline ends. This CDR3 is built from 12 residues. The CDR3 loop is CASRLAFNEQFF. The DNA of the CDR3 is TGTGCCAGCAGATTAGCGTTCAATGAGCAGTTCTTC.

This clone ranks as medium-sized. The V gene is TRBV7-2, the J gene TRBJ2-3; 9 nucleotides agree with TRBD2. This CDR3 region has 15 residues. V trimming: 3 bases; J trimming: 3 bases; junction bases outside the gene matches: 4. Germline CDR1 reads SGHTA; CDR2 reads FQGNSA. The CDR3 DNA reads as TGTGCCAGCAGCTTTGATAGCGGGGGTACAGATACGCAGTATTTT. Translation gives CASSFDSGGTDTQYF. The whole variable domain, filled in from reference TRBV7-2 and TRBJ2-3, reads GAGVSQSPSNKVTEKGKDVELRCDPISGHTALYWYRQSLGQGLEFLIYFQGNSAPDKSGLPSDRFSAERTGGSVSTLTIQRTQQEDSAVYLCASSFDSGGTDTQYFGPGTRLTVL.

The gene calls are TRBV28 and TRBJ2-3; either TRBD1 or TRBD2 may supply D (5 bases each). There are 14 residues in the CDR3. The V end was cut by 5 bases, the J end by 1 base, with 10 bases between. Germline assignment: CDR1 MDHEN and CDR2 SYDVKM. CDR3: CASSARGGTDTQYF. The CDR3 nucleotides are TGTGCCAGCAGTGCCCGAGGGGGCACAGATACGCAGTATTTT.

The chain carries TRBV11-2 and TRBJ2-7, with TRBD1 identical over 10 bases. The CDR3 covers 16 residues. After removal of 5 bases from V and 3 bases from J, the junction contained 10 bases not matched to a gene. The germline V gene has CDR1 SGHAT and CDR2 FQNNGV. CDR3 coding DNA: TGTGCCAGCAGCGCCCCCCGACAGGGGGCAGGCTACGAGCAGTACTTC. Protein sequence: CASSAPRQGAGYEQYF.

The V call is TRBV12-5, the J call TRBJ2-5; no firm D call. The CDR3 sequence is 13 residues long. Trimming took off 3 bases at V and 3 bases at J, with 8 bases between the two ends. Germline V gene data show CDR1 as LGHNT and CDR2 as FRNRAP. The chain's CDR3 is CASGFGRKETQYF. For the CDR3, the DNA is TGTGCTAGTGGTTTCGGCAGGAAAGAGACCCAGTACTTC.

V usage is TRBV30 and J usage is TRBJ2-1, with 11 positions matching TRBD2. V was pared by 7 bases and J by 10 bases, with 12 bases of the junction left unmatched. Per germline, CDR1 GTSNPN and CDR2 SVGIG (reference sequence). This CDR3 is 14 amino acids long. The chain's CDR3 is CAFDGTSGGGEQFF. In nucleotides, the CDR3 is TGTGCCTTCGATGGGACTAGCGGAGGGGGGGAGCAGTTCTTC.

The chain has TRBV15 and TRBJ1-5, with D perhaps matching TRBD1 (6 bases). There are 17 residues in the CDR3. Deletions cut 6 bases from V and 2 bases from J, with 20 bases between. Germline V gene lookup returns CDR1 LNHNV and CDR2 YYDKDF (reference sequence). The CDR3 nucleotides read TGTGCCACCAGTTCGAGGCCCAAGGGGGGGGGCAATCAGCCCCAGCATTTT. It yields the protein CATSSRPKGGGNQPQHF.

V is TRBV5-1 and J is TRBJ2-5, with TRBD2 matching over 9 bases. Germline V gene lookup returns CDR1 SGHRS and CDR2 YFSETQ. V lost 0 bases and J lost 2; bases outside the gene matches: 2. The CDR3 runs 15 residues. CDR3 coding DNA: TGCGCCAGCAGCTTGGGACTAGCGGAACAAGAGACCCAGTACTTC. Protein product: CASSLGLAEQETQYF. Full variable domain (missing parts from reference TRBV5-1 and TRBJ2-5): KAGVTQTPRYLIKTRGQQVTLSCSPISGHRSVSWYQQTPGQGLQFLFEYFSETQRNKGNFPGRFSGRQFSNSRSEMNVSTLELGDSALYLCASSLGLAEQETQYFGPGTRLLVL.

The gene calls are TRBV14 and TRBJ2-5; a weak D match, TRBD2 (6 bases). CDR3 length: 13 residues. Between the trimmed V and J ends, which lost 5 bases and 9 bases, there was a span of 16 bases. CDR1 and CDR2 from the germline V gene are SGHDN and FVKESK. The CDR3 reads CASSWDSRAPQYF. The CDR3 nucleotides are TGTGCCAGCAGCTGGGACTCCCGGGCTCCCCAGTACTTC.

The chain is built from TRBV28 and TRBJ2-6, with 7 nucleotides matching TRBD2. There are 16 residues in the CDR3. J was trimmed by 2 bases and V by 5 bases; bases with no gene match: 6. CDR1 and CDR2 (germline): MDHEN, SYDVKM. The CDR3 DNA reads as TGTGCCAGCAGTCCACGGGGGGAGGCTGGGGCCAACGTCCTGACTTTC. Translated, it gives CASSPRGEAGANVLTF. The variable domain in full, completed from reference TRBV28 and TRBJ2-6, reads DVKVTQSSRYLVKRTGEKVFLECVQDMDHENMFWYRQDPGLGLRLIYFSYDVKMKEKGDIPEGYSVSREKKERFSLILESASTNQTSMYLCASSPRGEAGANVLTFGAGSRLTVL.

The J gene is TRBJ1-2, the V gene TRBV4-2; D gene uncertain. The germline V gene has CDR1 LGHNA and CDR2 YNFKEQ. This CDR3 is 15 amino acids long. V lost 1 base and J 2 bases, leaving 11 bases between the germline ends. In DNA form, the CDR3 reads TGTGCCAGCAGCCAAGCATGGGAGGCGAACTATGGCTACACCTTC. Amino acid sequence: CASSQAWEANYGYTF.

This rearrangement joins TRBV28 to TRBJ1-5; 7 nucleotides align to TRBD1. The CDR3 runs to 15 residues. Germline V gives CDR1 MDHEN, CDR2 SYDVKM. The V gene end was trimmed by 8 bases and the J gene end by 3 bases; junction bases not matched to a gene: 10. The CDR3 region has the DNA TGTGCCAGCTTTGAAAGGGGGACAGTCAATCAGCCCCAGCATTTT. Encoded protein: CASFERGTVNQPQHF.

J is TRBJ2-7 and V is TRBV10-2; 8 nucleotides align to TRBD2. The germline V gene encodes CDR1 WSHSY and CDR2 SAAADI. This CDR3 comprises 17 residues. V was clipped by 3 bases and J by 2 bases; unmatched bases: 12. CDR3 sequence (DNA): TGCGCCAGCAGTGAAATCCGGGGGGGGCGGGGGGCCTACGAGCAGTACTTC. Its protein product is CASSEIRGGRGAYEQYF.